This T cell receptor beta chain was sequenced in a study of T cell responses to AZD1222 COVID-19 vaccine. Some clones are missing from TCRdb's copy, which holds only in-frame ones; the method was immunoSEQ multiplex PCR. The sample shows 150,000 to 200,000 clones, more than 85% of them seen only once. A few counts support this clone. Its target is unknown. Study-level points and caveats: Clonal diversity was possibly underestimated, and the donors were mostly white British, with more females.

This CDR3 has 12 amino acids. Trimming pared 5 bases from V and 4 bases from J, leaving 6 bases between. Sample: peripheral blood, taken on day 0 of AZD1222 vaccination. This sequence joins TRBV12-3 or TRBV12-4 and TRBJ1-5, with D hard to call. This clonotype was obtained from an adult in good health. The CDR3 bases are TGTGCCAGCAGTCGGGGAAATCAGCCCCAGCATTTT. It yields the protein CASSRGNQPQHF.